The T cell receptor (beta chain) under discussion was sequenced for a study of T cells in Graves' hyperthyroidism and ophthalmopathy. Study information: Peripheral blood collection took place at initial diagnosis, before any treatment.

Template material for amplifying TCR beta CDR3 regions consisted of RNA transcripts. The primer set for the first-round RT-PCR of the TCR CDR3 was HTBI. TCRdb called the multiplex PCR reads again in MiXCR, with one record for every CDR3 protein. Of some 550,000 distinct CDR3 sequences in the sample, around 20% were seen once. Study-wide points: Ophthalmopathy was distinguished from stable hyperthyroidism by 13 V-J signatures.

Graves' hyperthyroidism is called stable when ophthalmopathy does not progress within 18 months. Diagnosis of hyperthyroidism was new in patients aged 18 to 65, and its duration was under 2 months. Trimming shortened V by 7 bases and J by 9 bases, and 19 bases separated the two germline ends. The germline V gene has CDR1 MNHEY and CDR2 SVGEGT. This CDR3 is built from 13 residues. On this clonotype: Antigen unknown.

Sequencing input: blood. The receptor's source is a man aged 18 to 30 with Graves' hyperthyroidism. The chain recombines TRBV6-2 or TRBV6-3 with TRBJ2-7; no clear D gene. The CDR3 coding sequence is TGTGCCAGCACCGACCCCGACTTAAGTTGGCAGTACTTC. Amino acid sequence: CASTDPDLSWQYF.